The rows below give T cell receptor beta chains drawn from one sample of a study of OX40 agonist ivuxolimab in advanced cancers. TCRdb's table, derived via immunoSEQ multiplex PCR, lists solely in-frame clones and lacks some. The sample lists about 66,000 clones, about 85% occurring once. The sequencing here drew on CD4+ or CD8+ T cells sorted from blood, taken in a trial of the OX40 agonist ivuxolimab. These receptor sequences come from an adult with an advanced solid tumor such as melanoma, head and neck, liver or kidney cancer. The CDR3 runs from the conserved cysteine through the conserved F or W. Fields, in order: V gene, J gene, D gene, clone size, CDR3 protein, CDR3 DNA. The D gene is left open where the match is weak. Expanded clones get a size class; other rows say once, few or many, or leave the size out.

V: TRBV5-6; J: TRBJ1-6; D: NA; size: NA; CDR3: CASSLSRRTYNSPLHF; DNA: TGTGCCAGCAGCTTGAGCAGGCGGACCTATAATTCACCCCTCCACTTT
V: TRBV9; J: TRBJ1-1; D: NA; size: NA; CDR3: CASSVAQYTEAFF; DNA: TGTGCCAGCAGCGTAGCACAGTACACTGAAGCTTTCTTT
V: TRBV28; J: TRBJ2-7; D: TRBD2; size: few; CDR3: CASRIGAGAYEQYF; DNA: TGTGCCAGCAGGATAGGGGCGGGAGCCTACGAGCAGTACTTC
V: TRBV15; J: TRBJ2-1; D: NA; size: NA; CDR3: CATSRKLESYEQFF; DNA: TGTGCCACCAGCAGGAAACTGGAAAGTTACGAGCAGTTCTTC
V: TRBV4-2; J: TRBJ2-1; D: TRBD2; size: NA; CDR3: CASSQVGSGSLNEQFF; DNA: TGTGCCAGCAGCCAAGTGGGTAGCGGGAGTTTGAATGAGCAGTTCTTC
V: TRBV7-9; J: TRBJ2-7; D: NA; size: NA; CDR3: CASGDGNYEQYF; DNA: TGTGCCAGCGGCGACGGGAACTACGAGCAGTACTTC
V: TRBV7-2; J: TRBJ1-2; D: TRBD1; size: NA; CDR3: CASSTTGRDYGYTF; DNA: TGTGCCAGCAGCACGACAGGGCGCGACTATGGCTACACCTTC
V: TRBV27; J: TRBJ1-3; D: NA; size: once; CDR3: CASKVSRSGNTIYF; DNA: TGTGCCAGCAAGGTCAGTCGCTCTGGAAACACCATATATTTT
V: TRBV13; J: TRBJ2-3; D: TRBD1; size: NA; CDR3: CASSRTGLTDTQYF; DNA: TGTGCCAGCAGTAGGACAGGCCTCACAGATACGCAGTATTTT
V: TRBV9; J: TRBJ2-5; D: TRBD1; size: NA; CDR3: CASSVDRGFQETQYF; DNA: TGTGCCAGCAGCGTAGACAGGGGATTCCAAGAGACCCAGTACTTC
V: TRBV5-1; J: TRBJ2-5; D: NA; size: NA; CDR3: CASSFGSWYGETQYF; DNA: TGCGCCAGCAGTTTTGGTTCGTGGTACGGAGAGACCCAGTACTTC
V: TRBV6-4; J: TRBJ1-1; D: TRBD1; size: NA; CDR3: CASSDGTGEAFF; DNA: TGTGCCAGCAGTGACGGGACAGGTGAAGCTTTCTTT
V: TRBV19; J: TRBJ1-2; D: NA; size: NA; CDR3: CASSPSYGYTF; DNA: TGTGCCAGTAGTCCGTCCTATGGCTACACCTTC
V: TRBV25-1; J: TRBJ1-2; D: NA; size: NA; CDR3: CASSGAQGSYGYTF; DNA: TGTGCCAGCAGTGGCGCCCAGGGGAGCTATGGCTACACCTTC
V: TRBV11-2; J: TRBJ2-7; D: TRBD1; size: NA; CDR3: CASSPRQGTNEQYF; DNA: TGTGCCAGCAGCCCCCGACAGGGAACTAACGAGCAGTACTTC
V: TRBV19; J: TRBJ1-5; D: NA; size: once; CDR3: CASSIIRNNQPQHF; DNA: TGTGCCAGTAGTATAATCAGGAACAATCAGCCCCAGCATTTT
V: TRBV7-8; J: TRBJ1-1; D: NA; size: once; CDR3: CASSPRAGRMNTEAFF; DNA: TGTGCCAGCAGCCCCCGGGCCGGGCGAATGAACACTGAAGCTTTCTTT
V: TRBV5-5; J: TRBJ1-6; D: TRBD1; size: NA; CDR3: CASSRVGTASNSPLHF; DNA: TGTGCCAGCAGCCGCGTCGGGACAGCATCTAATTCACCCCTCCACTTT
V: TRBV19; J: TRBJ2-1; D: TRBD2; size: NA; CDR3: CASSTRGSGGDNEQFF; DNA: TGTGCCAGTAGTACCCGGGGTAGCGGGGGGGACAATGAGCAGTTCTTC
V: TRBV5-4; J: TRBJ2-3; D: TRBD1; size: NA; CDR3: CASSRDSLSLGPDTQYF; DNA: TGTGCCAGCAGCCGGGACAGCCTTTCCCTAGGGCCAGATACGCAGTATTTT
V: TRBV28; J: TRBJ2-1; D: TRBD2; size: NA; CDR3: CASFLLGSGSANEQFF; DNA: TGTGCCAGTTTCCTGTTAGGGAGCGGGAGTGCCAATGAGCAGTTCTTC
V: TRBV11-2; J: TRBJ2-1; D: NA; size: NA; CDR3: CASRPPGSGAYNEQFF; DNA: TGTGCCAGCAGGCCCCCCGGGTCAGGAGCCTACAATGAGCAGTTCTTC
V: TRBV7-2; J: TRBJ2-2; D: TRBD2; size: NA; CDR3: CASSLQRGAPGELFF; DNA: TGTGCCAGCAGCTTACAGCGGGGGGCCCCCGGGGAGCTGTTTTTT
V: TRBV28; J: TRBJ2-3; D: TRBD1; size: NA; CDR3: CASSSPGTGSPDTQYF; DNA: TGTGCCAGCAGTTCCCCCGGGACAGGAAGCCCAGATACGCAGTATTTT
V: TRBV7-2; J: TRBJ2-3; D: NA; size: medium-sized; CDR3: CASSRRTTQYF; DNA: TGTGCCAGCAGCCGTCGTACTACGCAGTATTTT
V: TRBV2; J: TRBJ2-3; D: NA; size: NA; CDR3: CAIDEGQGPADTQYF; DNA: TGTGCCATCGACGAGGGCCAGGGTCCCGCAGATACGCAGTATTTT
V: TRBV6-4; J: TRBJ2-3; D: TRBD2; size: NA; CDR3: CASSLGLAGGTDTQYF; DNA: TGTGCCAGCAGTCTCGGACTAGCGGGAGGCACAGATACGCAGTATTTT
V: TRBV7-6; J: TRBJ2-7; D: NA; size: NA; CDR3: CASSLVRGHSYEQYF; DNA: TGTGCCAGCAGCTTAGTGCGGGGTCATTCCTACGAGCAGTACTTC
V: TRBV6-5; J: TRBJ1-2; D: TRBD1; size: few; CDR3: CASSYSRTGGSYGYTF; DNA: TGTGCCAGCAGTTACTCCCGGACAGGGGGCTCCTATGGCTACACCTTC
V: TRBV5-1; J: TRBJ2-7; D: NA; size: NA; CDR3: CASSLDPGAYEQYF; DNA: TGCGCCAGCAGCTTGGATCCGGGGGCCTACGAGCAGTACTTC
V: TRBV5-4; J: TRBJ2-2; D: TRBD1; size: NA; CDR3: CASSLSQGAQTGELFF; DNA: TGTGCCAGCAGCTTGAGTCAGGGGGCGCAAACCGGGGAGCTGTTTTTT
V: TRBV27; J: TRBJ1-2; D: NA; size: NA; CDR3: CASRIRGAGYTF; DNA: TGTGCCAGCAGGATCCGGGGGGCCGGCTACACCTTC
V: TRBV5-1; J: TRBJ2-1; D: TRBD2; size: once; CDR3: CASSPQGGGVYNEQFF; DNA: TGCGCCAGCAGCCCGCAGGGCGGGGGAGTATACAATGAGCAGTTCTTC
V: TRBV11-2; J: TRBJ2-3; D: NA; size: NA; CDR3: CASSLRGGTDTQYF; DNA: TGTGCCAGCAGCTTAAGAGGGGGCACAGATACGCAGTATTTT
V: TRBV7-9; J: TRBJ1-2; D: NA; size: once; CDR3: CASSYGTPTHGYTF; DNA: TGTGCCAGCAGCTATGGCACACCAACCCATGGCTACACCTTC
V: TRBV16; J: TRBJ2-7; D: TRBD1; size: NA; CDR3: CASSQPGQGLSEQYF; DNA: TGTGCCAGCAGCCAACCAGGACAGGGGTTGAGCGAGCAGTACTTC
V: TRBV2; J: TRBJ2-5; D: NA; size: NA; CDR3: CASSGTGETQYF; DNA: TGTGCCAGCAGTGGTACTGGGGAGACCCAGTACTTC
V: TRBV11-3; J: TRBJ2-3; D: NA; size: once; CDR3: CASSPSLEDTQYF; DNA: TGTGCCAGCAGCCCCTCATTGGAAGATACGCAGTATTTT
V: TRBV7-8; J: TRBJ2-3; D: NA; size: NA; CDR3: CASSLDRDTQYF; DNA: TGTGCCAGCAGCTTAGACCGGGATACGCAGTATTTT
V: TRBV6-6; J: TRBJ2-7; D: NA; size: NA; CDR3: CASSLSTYEQYF; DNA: TGTGCCAGCAGTTTATCTACCTACGAGCAGTACTTC
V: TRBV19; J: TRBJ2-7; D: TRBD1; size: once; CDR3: CASSIAAGTGTYEQYF; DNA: TGTGCCAGTAGTATAGCCGCCGGGACAGGGACCTACGAGCAGTACTTC
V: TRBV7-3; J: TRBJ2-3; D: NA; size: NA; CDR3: CASSLGGRTDTQYF; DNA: TGTGCCAGCAGCTTGGGGGGCCGCACAGATACGCAGTATTTT
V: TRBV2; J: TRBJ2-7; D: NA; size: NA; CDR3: CASSAEAGSYEQYF; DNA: TGTGCCAGCAGTGCTGAGGCGGGATCTTACGAGCAGTACTTC
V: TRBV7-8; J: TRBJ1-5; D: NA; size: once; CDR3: CASSLGPGRDQPQHF; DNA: TGTGCCAGCAGCTTAGGACCGGGACGGGATCAGCCCCAGCATTTT
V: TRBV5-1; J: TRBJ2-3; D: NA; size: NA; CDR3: CASRTAAGAPKDTQYF; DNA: TGCGCCAGCAGAACGGCTGCGGGGGCTCCAAAGGATACGCAGTATTTT
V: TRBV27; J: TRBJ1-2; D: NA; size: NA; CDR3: CASSLSFHLGLTYGYTF; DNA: TGTGCCAGCAGTTTATCGTTTCACCTCGGGCTTACGTATGGCTACACCTTC
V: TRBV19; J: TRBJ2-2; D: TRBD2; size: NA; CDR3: CASRDRSGSNAGELFF; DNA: TGTGCCAGTAGGGATCGTAGCGGGAGTAACGCCGGGGAGCTGTTTTTT
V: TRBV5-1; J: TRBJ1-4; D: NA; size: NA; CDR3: CASSFEFGDEKLFF; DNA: TGCGCCAGCAGCTTTGAGTTTGGTGATGAAAAACTGTTTTTT